These 8 T cell receptor beta chains were sequenced from one sample in a study of shared clonotypes between healthy human individuals. Here immunoSEQ multiplex PCR was the method, and the copy in TCRdb shows in-frame clones only, minus some. This repertoire shows a few hundred thousand clones, about 70% found once; its top ten account for under 11%. The source material was memory CD4+ T cells sorted from blood. The sample's subset: CD45RA-negative fraction. The source is a man in his thirties or forties in good health.

This clone has a handful of counts. This chain uses TRBV5-1 with TRBJ2-7; D may be TRBD2 (6 bases). The CDR3 spans 15 residues. With 4 bases removed from V and 1 base from J, the gap between germline ends came to 15 bases. The germline V gene has CDR1 SGHRS and CDR2 YFSETQ. CDR3 amino acids: CASSTTGLRSYEQYF. CDR3 DNA sequence: TGCGCCAGCAGCACCACGGGACTCCGGTCCTACGAGCAGTACTTC.

The gene calls are TRBV5-1 and TRBJ2-2; the D is unclear. The CDR3 runs 18 residues. V was shortened by 1 base and J by 3 bases, with 19 bases between the two germline ends. Looked up from germline, CDR1 is SGHRS and CDR2 is YFSETQ. This chain's CDR3 is CASSLSIVVSIHTGELFF. DNA of the CDR3: TGCGCCAGCAGCTTGAGTATTGTAGTTTCCATCCACACCGGGGAGCTGTTTTTT.

The chain carries TRBV29-1 and TRBJ2-3, with a weak D call TRBD2 (6 bases). The CDR3 totals 14 residues. CDR1 SQVTM and CDR2 ANQGSEA come from the germline V gene. V dropped 6 bases and J dropped 2 bases, with 15 bases sitting between them. This CDR3 reads CSVARGWDTDTQYF. The CDR3 coding sequence is TGCAGCGTCGCCCGGGGGTGGGACACAGATACGCAGTATTTT.

J is TRBJ2-7 and V is TRBV19, with 8 bases that match TRBD1. The CDR3 totals 13 residues. Germline trimming cut 5 bases from V and 3 bases from J; bases unmatched to any gene: 3. Germline CDR1 and CDR2: LNHDA and SQIVND (reference sequence). The DNA of the CDR3 is TGTGCCAGTAGTCCCACAGGGGGCTACGAGCAGTACTTC. Translating it yields CASSPTGGYEQYF.

V and J are TRBV27 and TRBJ2-3; D is undetermined. The germline V gene has CDR1 MNHEY and CDR2 SMNVEV (reference sequence). The CDR3 has 14 residues. Trimming pared 2 bases from V and 0 bases from J, leaving 6 bases between. The CDR3 bases are TGTGCCAGCAGTTTACTAGTCAGCACAGATACGCAGTATTTT. This codes for CASSLLVSTDTQYF.

The rearrangement links TRBV27 to TRBJ2-5; the match to TRBD2 covers 12 bases. The CDR3 loop spans 15 amino acids. J lost 4 bases, V lost 6 bases, and 6 bases had no gene match. The germline CDR1 and CDR2 sequences are MNHEY and SMNVEV (reference sequence). The CDR3 sequence is CASSGSGLAGETQYF. DNA of the CDR3: TGTGCCAGCAGCGGGTCGGGACTAGCGGGAGAGACCCAGTACTTC.

This chain links TRBV4-1 with TRBJ2-2, with unresolved D. The CDR3 runs to 18 residues. Looked up from germline, CDR1 is MGHRA and CDR2 is YSYEKL. Trimming removed 1 base from V and 0 bases from J, with 15 bases in between. This CDR3 is CASSQVKTLKTNTGELFF. DNA of the CDR3: TGCGCCAGCAGCCAAGTGAAGACACTGAAAACGAACACCGGGGAGCTGTTTTTT.

The rearrangement joins TRBV5-4 to TRBJ2-5; no reliable D call. CDR3 size: 13 residues. With 5 bases removed from V and 5 bases from J, the gap between germline ends came to 13 bases. CDR1 is SGHNT and CDR2 is YYREEE in the germline V gene (reference sequence). In DNA form, the CDR3 reads TGTGCCAGCAGTCGGAACCCTGGGGAGACCCAGTACTTC. Protein: CASSRNPGETQYF.